The 20 T cell receptor beta chains below were found in one sample sequenced in a study of beta chain features in type 1 diabetes. Reverse transcribing all isolated RNA meant expressed TCRB transcripts were sequenced. Profiling relied on immunoSEQ multiplex PCR, and the TCRdb table lists in-frame clones only, not all of them. The sample shows about 160,000 clones, 9% to 10% of them seen only once. Sequenced material: central memory CD4+ T cells from blood. The receptors stem from a woman aged 18-29 years in good health.

This clone occurred a few times. The CDR3 sequence is CASSYSHREDTQYF. Here the CDR3 DNA reads TGTGCCAGCAGTTACTCGCATCGGGAAGATACGCAGTATTTT. The gene calls are TRBV6-6 and TRBJ2-3, with a tentative D call TRBD2 (5 bases). The CDR3 totals 14 residues. V was cut by 0 bases and J by 5 bases, with 9 bases left in between. CDR1 and CDR2 from the germline V gene are MNHNY and SVGAGI (reference sequence).

The table lists this clone with a few counts. The chain is built from TRBV15 and TRBJ1-4, with a weak D call TRBD1 (6 bases). V dropped 5 bases and J dropped 8 bases, with 15 bases sitting between them. Germline V lookup: CDR1 LNHNV, CDR2 YYDKDF (reference sequence). CDR3 length equals 14 residues. In DNA, the CDR3 is TGTGCCACCAGCTTTCCAGGGACATGGGAAAAACTGTTTTTT. Protein sequence: CATSFPGTWEKLFF.

This clone was seen more than once but under ten times. The CDR3 is CASTVGGEQFF. CDR3 in DNA: TGTGCCAGCACCGTGGGGGGTGAGCAGTTCTTC. The chain combines TRBV5-6 with TRBJ2-1, with D possibly matching TRBD2 (6 bases). Germline CDR1 is SGHDT and CDR2 is YYEEEE. The germline V and J ends were trimmed by 6 bases and 9 bases, with 10 bases remaining between them. The CDR3 is 11 amino acids.

The chain combines TRBV4-3 with TRBJ2-2; D possibly corresponds to TRBD2 (6 bases). Trimming left V 1 base short and J 3 bases short, with 15 bases between. The CDR3 contains 17 residues. The germline V gene encodes CDR1 LGHNA and CDR2 YSLEER. The CDR3 coding sequence is TGCGCCAGCAGCCAAGTCATCGGGGGAAGGTACACCGGGGAGCTGTTTTTT. As protein: CASSQVIGGRYTGELFF.

The chain recombines TRBV28 with TRBJ2-3; 7 bases are shared with TRBD2. Germline V gene lookup returns CDR1 MDHEN and CDR2 SYDVKM. This CDR3 comprises 17 residues. V dropped 5 bases and J dropped 1; count of bases not matched to a gene: 12. The chain's CDR3 is CASSTLGWGGGTDTQYF. Here the CDR3 DNA reads TGTGCCAGCAGTACCCTTGGGTGGGGGGGAGGCACAGATACGCAGTATTTT.

The chain employs TRBV11-1 and TRBJ2-2; maybe TRBD1 (6 bases). Per germline, CDR1 SGHAT and CDR2 FQDESV (reference sequence). The CDR3 covers 13 residues. With 5 bases removed from V and 5 bases from J, the gap between germline ends came to 9 bases. As DNA, the CDR3 is TGTGCCAGCAGCCGCGACAGGACCGGGGAGCTGTTTTTT. It yields the protein CASSRDRTGELFF.

This sequence joins TRBV5-1 and TRBJ2-1, with D possibly matching TRBD2 (5 bases). V was clipped by 4 bases and J by 10 bases, with 12 bases between them. The CDR3 is made up of 12 amino acids. Germline CDR1 reads SGHRS; CDR2 reads YFSETQ. The CDR3 DNA reads TGCGCCAGCAGCCTGACGACTAACGAGCAGTTCTTC. Protein sequence: CASSLTTNEQFF. The full variable domain, completed using reference TRBV5-1 and TRBJ2-1, is KAGVTQTPRYLIKTRGQQVTLSCSPISGHRSVSWYQQTPGQGLQFLFEYFSETQRNKGNFPGRFSGRQFSNSRSEMNVSTLELGDSALYLCASSLTTNEQFFGPGTRLTVL.

The sample holds a few counts of this clone. The chain links TRBV5-1 to TRBJ2-3, with TRBD2 matching over 9 bases. CDR3 length equals 16 residues. Germline loops: CDR1 SGHRS, CDR2 YFSETQ. With 1 base clipped from V and 1 base from J, the junction kept 4 bases outside the gene matches. CDR3 DNA: TGCGCCAGCAGCTTGAAATCTAGCGGGGGCACAGATACGCAGTATTTT. This sequence encodes CASSLKSSGGTDTQYF.

This clone was seen only once. J is TRBJ1-6 and V is TRBV5-1, with no clear D. Trimming left V 0 bases short and J 7 bases short, with 11 bases between. From germline, CDR1 is SGHRS and CDR2 YFSETQ. The CDR3 is 15 residues long. For the CDR3, the DNA is TGCGCCAGCAGCTTGGAGATCGGGAGGAATTCACCCCTCCACTTT. Its translation is CASSLEIGRNSPLHF.

This clone turned up a few times. The chain carries TRBV4-2 and TRBJ1-2; TRBD1 matches at 7 bases. Germline trimming cut 2 bases from V and 0 bases from J; bases unmatched to any gene: 3. Germline V gene sequence: CDR1 LGHNA, CDR2 YNFKEQ. This CDR3 is built from 15 residues. The CDR3 spells CASSQPDRANYGYTF. Written as DNA, the CDR3 is TGTGCCAGCAGCCAACCCGACAGGGCTAACTATGGCTACACCTTC.

This clone has more than one count but fewer than ten. In DNA, the CDR3 is TGTGCCATCAGTGAGGTGGGACAGTCTACGCAGTATTTT. Translated: CAISEVGQSTQYF. The chain combines TRBV10-3 with TRBJ2-3; 7 positions match TRBD1. The CDR3 has 13 amino acids. Germline V CDR1 and CDR2: ENHRY, SYGVKD. The junction had 4 bases not matched to a gene; V was cut back by 2 bases and J by 8 bases.

CDR3 DNA sequence: TGTGCCAGCTCAACGGGACAGGGGAACGCAGATACGCAGTATTTT. Protein: CASSTGQGNADTQYF. The V gene is TRBV18, the J gene TRBJ2-3, with 10 bases identical to TRBD1. V lost 5 bases and J lost 4; bases outside the gene matches: 6. Germline-derived CDR1 and CDR2 are KGHSH and LQKENI. This CDR3 is 15 amino acids long. Using reference TRBV18 and TRBJ2-3 for the parts outside the CDR3, the full variable domain is NAGVMQNPRHLVRRRGQEARLRCSPMKGHSHVYWYRQLPEEGLKFMVYLQKENIIDESGMPKERFSAEFPKEGPSILRIQQVVRGDSAAYFCASSTGQGNADTQYFGPGTRLTVL.

The rearrangement links TRBV28 to TRBJ2-7; 9 bases map to TRBD1. V gave up 4 bases and J gave up 4 bases; unmatched junction bases: 11. This CDR3 comprises 16 residues. CDR1 is MDHEN, CDR2 SYDVKM, per germline. The CDR3 nucleotides read TGTGCCAGCAGTTCCCCTAGAGGGACAGGGCCATACGAGCAGTACTTC. It is translated as CASSSPRGTGPYEQYF.

The V and J genes are TRBV7-2 and TRBJ2-7; no clear D. From germline, CDR1 is SGHTA and CDR2 FQGNSA. Trimming shortened V by 2 bases and J by 2 bases, and 13 bases separated the two germline ends. CDR3 length: 15 amino acids. The CDR3 DNA follows: TGTGCCAGCAGCTTATCGACTGCGATTACCTACGAGCAGTACTTC. Translating gives CASSLSTAITYEQYF.

This clone was counted between two and nine times. This chain joins TRBV5-6 and TRBJ2-1, with TRBD2 matching 13 bases. The V gene end was trimmed by 4 bases and the J gene end by 7 bases; junction bases not matched to a gene: 5. This CDR3 spans 15 amino acids. CDR1 SGHDT and CDR2 YYEEEE come from the germline V gene. The CDR3 sequence: CASSQLAGGRNEQFF. The CDR3 DNA sequence: TGTGCCAGCAGCCAACTAGCGGGGGGGCGAAATGAGCAGTTCTTC.

The sample holds a few counts of this clone. The chain carries TRBV30 and TRBJ1-2, with D perhaps TRBD1 (5 bases). Between the trimmed V and J ends, which lost 5 bases and 7 bases, there was a span of 17 bases. There are 13 residues in the CDR3. Germline V gives CDR1 GTSNPN, CDR2 SVGIG (reference sequence). CDR3 region: CAWGGNAGIGYTF. In nucleotides, the CDR3 is TGTGCCTGGGGGGGGAACGCCGGCATTGGCTACACCTTC.

The chain couples TRBV27 to TRBJ2-7, with 9 bases matching TRBD2. CDR1 and CDR2 (germline): MNHEY, SMNVEV (reference sequence). The CDR3 spans 14 residues. After removal of 4 bases from V and 9 bases from J, the junction contained 10 bases not matched to a gene. CDR3 sequence: CASSSGTSYRVQYF. The CDR3 DNA reads as TGTGCCAGCAGTTCCGGGACTAGCTATCGAGTGCAGTACTTC.

The genes are TRBV10-3 and TRBJ1-1, with D maybe TRBD1 (6 bases). The CDR3 sequence is 15 residues long. Per germline, CDR1 ENHRY and CDR2 SYGVKD. The ends were cut back, 2 bases at V and 0 bases at J, with 10 bases in the middle. CDR3 sequence reads: CAISEGRGMNTEAFF. The CDR3 coding sequence is TGTGCCATCAGTGAGGGAAGGGGGATGAACACTGAAGCTTTCTTT.

This rearrangement joins TRBV15 to TRBJ2-1, with 7 bases fitting TRBD1. CDR1 and CDR2 (germline): LNHNV, YYDKDF (reference sequence). The J segment lost 8 bases and the V segment lost 1 base, leaving 8 bases of the junction unmatched. The CDR3 has 15 residues. For the CDR3, the DNA is TGTGCCACCAGCAGAGGGACGACAGGGAGCTATGAGCAGTTCTTC. This encodes CATSRGTTGSYEQFF.

The chain recombines TRBV18 with TRBJ2-3; no definite D call. Germline V lookup: CDR1 KGHSH, CDR2 LQKENI. The CDR3 is made up of 13 amino acids. V was cut by 6 bases and J by 2 bases, with 9 bases left in between. The CDR3 DNA is TGTGCCAGCTCCCGTGACAACACAGATACGCAGTATTTT. Its protein is CASSRDNTDTQYF.